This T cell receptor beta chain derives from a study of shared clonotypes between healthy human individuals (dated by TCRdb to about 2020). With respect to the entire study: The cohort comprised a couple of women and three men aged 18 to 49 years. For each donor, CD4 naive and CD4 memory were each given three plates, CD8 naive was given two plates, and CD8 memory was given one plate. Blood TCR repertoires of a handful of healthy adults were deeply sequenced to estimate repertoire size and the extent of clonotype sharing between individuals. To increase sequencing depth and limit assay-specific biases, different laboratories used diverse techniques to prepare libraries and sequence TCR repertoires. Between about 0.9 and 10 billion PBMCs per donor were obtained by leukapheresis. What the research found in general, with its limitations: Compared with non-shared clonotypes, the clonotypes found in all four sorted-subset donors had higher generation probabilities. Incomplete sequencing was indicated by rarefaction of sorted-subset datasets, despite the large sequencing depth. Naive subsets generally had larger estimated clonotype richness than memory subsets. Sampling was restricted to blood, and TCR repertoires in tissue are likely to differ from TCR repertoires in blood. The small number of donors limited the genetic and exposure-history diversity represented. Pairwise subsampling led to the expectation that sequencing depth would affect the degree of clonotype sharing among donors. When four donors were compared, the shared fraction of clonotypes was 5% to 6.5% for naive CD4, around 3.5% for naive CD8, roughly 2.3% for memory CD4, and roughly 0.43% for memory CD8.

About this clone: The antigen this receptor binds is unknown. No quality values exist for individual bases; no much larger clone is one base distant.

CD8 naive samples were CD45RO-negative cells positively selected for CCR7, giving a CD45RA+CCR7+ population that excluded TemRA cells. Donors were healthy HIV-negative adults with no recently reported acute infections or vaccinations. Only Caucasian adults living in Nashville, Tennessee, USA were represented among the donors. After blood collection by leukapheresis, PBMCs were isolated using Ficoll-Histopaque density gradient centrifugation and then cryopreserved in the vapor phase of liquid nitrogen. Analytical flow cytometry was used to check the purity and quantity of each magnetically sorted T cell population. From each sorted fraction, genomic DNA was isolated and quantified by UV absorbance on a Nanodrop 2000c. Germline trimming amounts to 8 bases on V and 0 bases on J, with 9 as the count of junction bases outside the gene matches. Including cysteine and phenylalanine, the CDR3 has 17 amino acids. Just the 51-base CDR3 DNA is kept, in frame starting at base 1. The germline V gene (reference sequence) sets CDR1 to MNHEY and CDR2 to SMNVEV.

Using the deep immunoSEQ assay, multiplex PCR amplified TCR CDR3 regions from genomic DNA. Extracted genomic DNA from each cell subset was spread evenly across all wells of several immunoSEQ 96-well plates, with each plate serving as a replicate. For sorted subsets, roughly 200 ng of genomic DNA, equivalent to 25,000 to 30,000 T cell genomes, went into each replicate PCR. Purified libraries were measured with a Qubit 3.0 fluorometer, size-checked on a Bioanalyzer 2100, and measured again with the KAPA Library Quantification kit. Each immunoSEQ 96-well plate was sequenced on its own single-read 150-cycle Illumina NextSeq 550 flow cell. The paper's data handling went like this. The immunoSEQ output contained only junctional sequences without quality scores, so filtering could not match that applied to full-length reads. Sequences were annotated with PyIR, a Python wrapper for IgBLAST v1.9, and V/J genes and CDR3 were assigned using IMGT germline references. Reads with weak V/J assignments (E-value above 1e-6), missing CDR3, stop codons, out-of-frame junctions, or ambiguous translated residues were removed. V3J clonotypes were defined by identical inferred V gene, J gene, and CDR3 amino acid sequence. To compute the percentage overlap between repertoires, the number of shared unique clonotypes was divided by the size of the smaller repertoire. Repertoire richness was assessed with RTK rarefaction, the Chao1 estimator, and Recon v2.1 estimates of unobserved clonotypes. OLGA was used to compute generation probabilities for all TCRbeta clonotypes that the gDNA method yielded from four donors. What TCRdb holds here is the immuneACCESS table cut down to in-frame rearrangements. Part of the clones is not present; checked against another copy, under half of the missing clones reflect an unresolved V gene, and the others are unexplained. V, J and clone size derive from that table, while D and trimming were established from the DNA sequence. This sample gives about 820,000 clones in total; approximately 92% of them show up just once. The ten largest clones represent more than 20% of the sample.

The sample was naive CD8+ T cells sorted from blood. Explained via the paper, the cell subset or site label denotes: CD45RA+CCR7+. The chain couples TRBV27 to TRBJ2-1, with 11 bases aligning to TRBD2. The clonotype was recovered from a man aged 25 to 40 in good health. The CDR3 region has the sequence CASRRGTSGHSYNEQFF. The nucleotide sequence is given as TGTGCCAGCCGGCGGGGGACTAGCGGTCACTCCTACAATGAGCAGTTCTTC.